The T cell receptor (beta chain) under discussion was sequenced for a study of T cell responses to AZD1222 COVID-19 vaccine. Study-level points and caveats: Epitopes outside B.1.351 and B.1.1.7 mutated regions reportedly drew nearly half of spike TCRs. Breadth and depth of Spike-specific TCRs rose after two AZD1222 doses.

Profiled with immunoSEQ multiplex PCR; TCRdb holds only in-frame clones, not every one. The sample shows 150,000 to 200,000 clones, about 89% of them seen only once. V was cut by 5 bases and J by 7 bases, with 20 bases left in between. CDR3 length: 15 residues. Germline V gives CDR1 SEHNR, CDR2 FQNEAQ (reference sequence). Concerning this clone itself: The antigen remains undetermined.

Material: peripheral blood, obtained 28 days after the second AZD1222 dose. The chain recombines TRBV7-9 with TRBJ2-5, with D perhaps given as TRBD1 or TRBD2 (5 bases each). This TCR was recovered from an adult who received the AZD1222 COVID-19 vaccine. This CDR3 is CASSGRGRLAGTQYF. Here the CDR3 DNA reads TGTGCCAGCAGCGGCCGGGGACGGCTTGCCGGGACCCAGTACTTC.